These T cell receptor beta chains were read from a single sample in a study of cytomegalovirus exposure and HLA in healthy donors. The assay was immunoSEQ multiplex PCR, and TCRdb's table has in-frame clones only and misses some. The sample table sets out fewer than 40,000 clones. The specimen was PBMCs. These receptors originate from a woman aged 40-49 years in good health and CMV-seropositive. CDR3s include the opening cysteine and the closing phenylalanine or tryptophan. D genes are given only for firm matches. Only some rows state a clone size, as once, few, many or a class for expanded clones.

abundance	d_gene	j_gene	len	v_gene	CDR3aa	CDR3nt
NA	TRBD1	TRBJ1-6	15	TRBV6-1	CASRELTGPNSPLHF	TGTGCCAGCAGAGAATTGACAGGGCCTAATTCACCCCTCCACTTT
NA	TRBD2	TRBJ2-7	15	TRBV6-6	CASGGTSGNTYEQYF	TGTGCCAGCGGTGGGACTAGCGGAAACACCTACGAGCAGTACTTC
NA	TRBD1	TRBJ2-5	14	TRBV28	CASSPWDSQETQYF	TGTGCCAGCAGTCCCTGGGACAGTCAAGAGACCCAGTACTTC
NA	NA	TRBJ1-5	14	TRBV9	CASSPEFENQPQHF	TGTGCCAGCAGCCCCGAATTTGAGAATCAGCCCCAGCATTTT
NA	TRBD1	TRBJ1-2	13	TRBV19	CASSQGQGDGYTF	TGTGCCAGTAGTCAGGGACAGGGAGATGGCTACACCTTC
NA	TRBD1	TRBJ1-2	14	TRBV5-6	CASSIGTVNYGYTF	TGTGCCAGCAGCATAGGGACAGTTAACTATGGCTACACCTTC
NA	NA	TRBJ2-1	14	TRBV9	CASSEYGGADEQFF	TGTGCCAGCAGCGAATATGGAGGGGCGGATGAGCAGTTCTTC
NA	TRBD1	TRBJ2-2	16	TRBV5-1	CASSRFGTENTGELFF	TGCGCCAGCAGCCGTTTCGGGACAGAGAACACCGGGGAGCTGTTTTTT
NA	TRBD1	TRBJ2-7	10	TRBV30	CARTGTGGDF	TGTGCCCGCACCGGGACAGGGGGTGACTTC
NA	TRBD1	TRBJ1-6	17	TRBV27	CASSPWGDRGYNSPLHF	TGTGCCAGCAGTCCCTGGGGGGACAGGGGATATAATTCACCCCTCCACTTT
NA	NA	TRBJ1-6	15	TRBV7-9	CASSLAQDRDSPLHF	TGTGCCAGCAGCTTAGCACAGGACCGGGATTCACCCCTCCACTTT
NA	NA	TRBJ1-4	14	TRBV5-6	CASSQGTISEKLFF	TGTGCCAGCAGCCAGGGGACGATTAGTGAAAAACTGTTTTTT
NA	TRBD1	TRBJ2-2	17	TRBV10-1	CASSGHTGTDDTGELFF	TGCGCCAGCAGTGGCCACACCGGGACAGACGATACCGGGGAGCTGTTTTTT
NA	NA	TRBJ2-5	14	TRBV5-1	CASSGGAAQETQYF	TGCGCCAGCAGCGGGGGGGCGGCCCAAGAGACCCAGTACTTC
NA	NA	TRBJ1-5	14	TRBV10-2	CASSSSNSNQPQHF	TGCGCCAGCAGCTCCAGTAATAGCAATCAGCCCCAGCATTTT
NA	NA	TRBJ1-4	14	TRBV7-6	CASSRGTAYEKLFF	TGTGCCAGCAGCCGGGGGACGGCCTATGAAAAACTGTTTTTT
NA	NA	TRBJ1-6	16	TRBV5-1	CASSLTQGLRGSPLHF	TGCGCCAGCAGCTTGACCCAGGGGCTACGCGGTTCACCCCTCCACTTT
NA	NA	TRBJ2-3	16	TRBV4-2	CASSQESRGRTDTQYF	TGTGCCAGCAGCCAAGAAAGTCGGGGTAGAACAGATACGCAGTATTTT
NA	TRBD2	TRBJ2-1	14	TRBV5-6	CASSLRSAGVEQFF	TGTGCCAGCAGCTTGAGGTCGGCGGGAGTTGAGCAGTTCTTC
NA	NA	TRBJ2-7	14	TRBV30	CAWSVMAGTYEQYF	TGTGCCTGGAGTGTTATGGCGGGCACCTACGAGCAGTACTTC
NA	NA	TRBJ2-1	10	TRBV2	CASRIYEQFF	TGTGCCAGCAGAATCTATGAGCAGTTCTTC
NA	NA	TRBJ2-5	14	TRBV29-1	CSVTSRDSQETQYF	TGCAGCGTCACTAGCCGGGACAGCCAAGAGACCCAGTACTTC
NA	NA	TRBJ2-7	14	TRBV10-2	CASSESWVREEQYF	TGCGCCAGCAGTGAGTCCTGGGTCCGGGAGGAGCAGTACTTC
NA	NA	TRBJ1-2	15	TRBV4-2	CASSQTSGGYYGYTF	TGTGCCAGCAGCCAAACGTCCGGCGGATACTATGGCTACACCTTC
NA	NA	TRBJ1-6	18	TRBV4-2	CASSQSVRGANYNSPLHF	TGTGCCAGCAGCCAAAGTGTACGGGGGGCAAACTATAATTCACCCCTCCACTTT
NA	NA	TRBJ2-7	16	TRBV28	CASSQQSPRLSYEQYF	TGTGCCAGCAGTCAACAAAGTCCCAGGCTTTCATACGAGCAGTACTTC
medium-sized	TRBD1	TRBJ2-1	16	TRBV30	CAWSGQGANSYNEQFF	TGTGCCTGGAGTGGACAGGGGGCCAATTCCTACAATGAGCAGTTCTTC
NA	NA	TRBJ2-2	15	TRBV6-4	CASSDSAGNTGELFF	TGTGCCAGCAGTGACTCGGCTGGGAACACCGGGGAGCTGTTTTTT
NA	TRBD1	TRBJ1-4	15	TRBV9	CASSQPGQGDEKLFF	TGTGCCAGCAGCCAACCGGGACAGGGAGATGAAAAACTGTTTTTT
NA	TRBD2	TRBJ2-1	17	TRBV18	CASSPRGGSSSYNEQFF	TGTGCCAGCTCACCCCGGGGGGGTTCAAGCTCCTACAATGAGCAGTTCTTC
NA	TRBD2	TRBJ2-1	17	TRBV7-8	CASSPRSRLAGGDEQFF	TGTGCCAGCAGCCCCCGCTCTAGGCTAGCGGGAGGGGATGAGCAGTTCTTC
NA	NA	TRBJ2-7	12	TRBV27	CASSSTGSEQYF	TGTGCCAGCAGTTCCACAGGGAGCGAGCAGTACTTC
NA	NA	TRBJ2-3	13	TRBV19	CASSIPTTDTQYF	TGTGCCAGTAGTATCCCTACCACAGATACGCAGTATTTT
NA	NA	TRBJ1-2	15	TRBV28	CASSLIVQGTHGYTF	TGTGCCAGCAGTTTAATTGTACAGGGCACTCACGGCTACACCTTC
NA	NA	TRBJ1-1	15	TRBV5-1	CASSETEGRGTEAFF	TGCGCCAGCAGCGAGACGGAAGGGCGGGGCACTGAAGCTTTCTTT